This T cell receptor beta chain was captured by sequencing in a study of Graves' ophthalmopathy and Graves' hyperthyroidism. As the template, RNA transcripts were used to amplify TCR beta CDR3 regions. Amplification began with first-round RT-PCR using HTBI primers, then second-round multiplex PCR was performed. A single record per CDR3 protein comes from TCRdb applying MiXCR to the multiplex PCR reads. The sample records hundreds of thousands of distinct CDR3 sequences, about two fifths being singletons. This clonotype was detected only a few times. Diagnoses were established from clinical symptoms, serum thyroxine, TRAb, thyroid ultrasound and orbital computed tomography. From germline, CDR1 is MNHEY and CDR2 SVGAGI. The CDR3 loop spans 14 amino acids. Trimming left V 0 bases short and J 5 bases short, with 11 bases between.

The chain uses TRBV6-5 and TRBJ2-7; either TRBD1 or TRBD2 may supply D (5 bases each). The sequencing input was peripheral blood. This clonotype was sampled from an adult man with Graves' ophthalmopathy. CDR3 region: CASSYSGVGNEQYF. DNA for the CDR3: TGTGCCAGCAGTTACTCGGGGGTCGGGAACGAGCAGTACTTC.